The next 22 T cell receptor beta chains were all read from a single sample in a study of blood T cell repertoires in COVID-19. TCRdb keeps only in-frame clones here, not all; method: immunoSEQ multiplex PCR. This sample yields 140,000 or so clones, of which approximately 80% are seen a single time; 1.5% to 2.5% belongs to the top ten. The sample taken for sequencing was peripheral blood. The receptors were gathered from a woman aged 55 to 70 with acute or convalescent COVID-19.

The chain is built from TRBV27 and TRBJ2-5, with D unresolved. Trimming stripped 3 bases from V and 4 bases from J, with 15 bases between. CDR1 MNHEY and CDR2 SMNVEV come from the germline V gene (reference sequence). CDR3 length: 15 residues. Here the CDR3 DNA reads TGTGCCAGCAGTTTTGGGCAAACGGAATTAGAGACCCAGTACTTC. It yields the protein CASSFGQTELETQYF.

The genes are TRBV7-9 and TRBJ2-1, with 8 bases fitting TRBD2. The ends lost 4 bases at V and 6 bases at J; junction bases unmatched: 8. CDR3 length: 15 residues. Germline V gene sequence: CDR1 SEHNR, CDR2 FQNEAQ (reference sequence). CDR3 loop: CASSWERENFNEQFF. Written as DNA, the CDR3 is TGTGCCAGCAGCTGGGAGCGGGAGAATTTCAATGAGCAGTTCTTC.

The chain uses TRBV27 and TRBJ2-7, with 7 bases lining up with TRBD2. The V gene's germline CDR1 is MNHEY and CDR2 SMNVEV (reference sequence). This CDR3 contains 17 residues. Losses at the gene ends were 8 bases for V and 8 bases for J; bases not matched to a gene: 24. The CDR3 loop reads CASGYLRGVVPTFQQYF. The CDR3 DNA is TGTGCCAGCGGCTATCTTCGGGGGGTCGTCCCCACCTTTCAGCAGTACTTC.

This sequence joins TRBV7-8 and TRBJ2-2; D is uncertain. Germline lookup yields CDR1 SGHVS and CDR2 FQNEAQ. This CDR3 has 18 residues. With 5 bases removed from V and 2 bases from J, the gap between germline ends came to 21 bases. The CDR3 bases are TGTGCCAGCAGCCCGCTCCCGGTTGGTTCCTTCAACACCGGGGAGCTGTTTTTT. Its translation: CASSPLPVGSFNTGELFF.

This chain uses TRBV4-1 with TRBJ2-5; 7 nucleotides match TRBD2. V was clipped by 0 bases and J by 5 bases; unmatched bases: 12. The CDR3 has 17 amino acids. CDR1 MGHRA and CDR2 YSYEKL come from the germline V gene. CDR3 region: CASSQDLSAGVKETQYF. As DNA, the CDR3 is TGCGCCAGCAGCCAAGATTTGTCCGCGGGAGTAAAGGAGACCCAGTACTTC.

The chain recombines TRBV5-4 with TRBJ2-1, with 9 bases aligning to TRBD2. The V gene end was trimmed by 4 bases and the J gene end by 2 bases; junction bases not matched to a gene: 16. CDR3 length equals 19 residues. Germline CDR1 is SGHNT and CDR2 is YYREEE (reference sequence). DNA of the CDR3: TGTGCCAGCAGCCCGGGACTTCCGTCACCTAGCGGGGCCTACAATGAGCAGTTCTTC. Residues: CASSPGLPSPSGAYNEQFF.

The gene calls are TRBV28 and TRBJ2-1; D may be TRBD2 (7 bases). This CDR3 has 15 amino acids. Trimming removed 3 bases from V and 7 bases from J, with 16 bases in between. The germline gives CDR1 MDHEN, CDR2 SYDVKM. The CDR3 spells CASSLGGAPQNEQFF. Here the CDR3 DNA reads TGTGCCAGCAGTTTGGGGGGGGCCCCTCAAAATGAGCAGTTCTTC.

The CDR3 region has the DNA TGTGCCAGCAGCTTAGTCCTAGCGGGAAGGGAGCAGTACTTC. Translating gives CASSLVLAGREQYF. The J gene is TRBJ2-7, the V gene TRBV7-8; 9 positions match TRBD2. Germline V gene data show CDR1 as SGHVS and CDR2 as FQNEAQ. The CDR3 runs to 14 residues. V lost 1 base to trimming and J lost 7 bases; unmatched junction nucleotides: 5.

V and J are TRBV7-6 and TRBJ2-1, with D possibly being TRBD2 (5 bases). The CDR3 sequence is 19 residues long. In germline, CDR1 is SGHVS, CDR2 FNYEAQ. V lost 5 bases and J lost 4, with 27 bases in between. The CDR3, as DNA: TGTGCCAGCAGCCCCACTAGATTCGGCCCCGAAGGGTATTACAATGAGCAGTTCTTC. Its translation is CASSPTRFGPEGYYNEQFF.

The rearrangement joins TRBV11-2 to TRBJ2-7; 14 positions agree with TRBD2. V gave up 5 bases and J gave up 6 bases; unmatched junction bases: 12. The CDR3 contains 17 residues. The germline V gene encodes CDR1 SGHAT and CDR2 FQNNGV. Written as DNA, the CDR3 is TGTGCCAGCAGCCTAACTCCCGGGACTAGCGGGAGAAGCGAGCAGTACTTC. Amino acid sequence: CASSLTPGTSGRSEQYF.

This clone turned up a few times. This chain connects TRBV5-1 to TRBJ2-7, with 7 bases matching TRBD2. The CDR3 length is 13 residues. Trimming at V came to 3 bases and at J to 6 bases, leaving 6 bases not matched to a gene. Germline lookup yields CDR1 SGHRS and CDR2 YFSETQ. The CDR3 DNA follows: TGCGCCAGCAGCTCGGGGACTACCCGCGAGCAGTACTTC. Amino acids: CASSSGTTREQYF.

V usage is TRBV5-1 and J usage is TRBJ1-2, with D perhaps TRBD1 (6 bases). V was clipped by 3 bases and J by 4 bases, with 13 bases between them. CDR3 length: 14 amino acids. Germline V lookup: CDR1 SGHRS, CDR2 YFSETQ. CDR3 region: CASSSPGASYGYTF. The CDR3 coding sequence is TGCGCCAGCAGCTCTCCAGGGGCTTCCTATGGCTACACCTTC.

The rearrangement joins TRBV7-6 to TRBJ1-1, with D hard to call. The germline V and J ends were trimmed by 1 base and 2 bases, with 5 bases remaining between them. The germline V gene encodes CDR1 SGHVS and CDR2 FNYEAQ. This CDR3 is 13 amino acids long. Here the CDR3 reads CASSLVVNTEAFF. The CDR3 DNA follows: TGTGCCAGCAGCTTAGTCGTAAACACTGAAGCTTTCTTT.

V and J are TRBV18 and TRBJ2-2, with 8 positions matching TRBD1. V lost 5 bases to trimming and J lost 1 base; unmatched junction nucleotides: 3. This CDR3 comprises 15 residues. Germline CDR1 KGHSH, CDR2 LQKENI. The CDR3 is CASSLGQGNTGELFF. The CDR3 coding sequence is TGTGCCAGCTCATTAGGACAGGGGAACACCGGGGAGCTGTTTTTT.

The chain joins TRBV9 to TRBJ2-1, with D tentatively TRBD2 (5 bases). CDR3 length equals 15 residues. CDR1 is SGDLS and CDR2 is YYNGEE in the germline V gene. V was cut by 3 bases and J by 0 bases, with 10 bases left in between. Here the CDR3 reads CASSAAATSYNEQFF. In nucleotides, the CDR3 is TGTGCCAGCAGCGCAGCGGCCACCTCCTACAATGAGCAGTTCTTC. The full variable domain, completed using reference TRBV9 and TRBJ2-1, is DSGVTQTPKHLITATGQRVTLRCSPRSGDLSVYWYQQSLDQGLQFLIQYYNGEERAKGNILERFSAQQFPDLHSELNLSSLELGDSALYFCASSAAATSYNEQFFGPGTRLTVL.

This sequence joins TRBV2 and TRBJ2-1, with TRBD2 identical over 10 bases. This CDR3 spans 19 amino acids. V was pared by 0 bases and J by 0 bases, with 8 bases of the junction left unmatched. Germline V gene lookup returns CDR1 SNHLY and CDR2 FYNNEI. For the CDR3, the DNA is TGTGCCAGCAGTGAAGCGCTTCGGGCTAGCGGGAGCTCCTACAATGAGCAGTTCTTC. This codes for CASSEALRASGSSYNEQFF.

This sequence joins TRBV28 and TRBJ2-3, with D possibly TRBD2 on 6 matching bases. The CDR3 runs to 14 residues. V was trimmed by 7 bases and J by 4 bases, leaving 15 bases between them. Per germline, CDR1 MDHEN and CDR2 SYDVKM. The DNA of the CDR3 is TGTGCCAGCAATGAGGCGGGATCTGCAGATACGCAGTATTTT. Its translation is CASNEAGSADTQYF.

The chain uses TRBV5-4 and TRBJ2-7, with D unclear. V lost 0 bases and J 0 bases, leaving 4 bases between the germline ends. Germline V lookup: CDR1 SGHNT, CDR2 YYREEE (reference sequence). The length of the CDR3 is 13 residues. Here the CDR3 reads CASSLGYSYEQYF. The CDR3, as DNA: TGTGCCAGCAGCTTGGGCTACTCCTACGAGCAGTACTTC. The full variable domain, in which reference TRBV5-4 and TRBJ2-7 provide the parts outside the CDR3, is ETGVTQSPTHLIKTRGQQVTLRCSSQSGHNTVSWYQQALGQGPQFIFQYYREEENGRGNFPPRFSGLQFPNYSSELNVNALELDDSALYLCASSLGYSYEQYFGPGTRLTVT.

CDR3 loop: CASSLRDPGLRRDQPQHF. CDR3 coding DNA: TGTGCCAGCAGTTTAAGGGATCCGGGACTTCGTAGGGATCAGCCCCAGCATTTT. The chain links TRBV27 to TRBJ1-5; TRBD1 is a possible D gene (5 bases). The CDR3 runs 18 residues. Trimming shortened V by 2 bases and J by 5 bases, and 22 bases separated the two germline ends. Germline CDR1 and CDR2: MNHEY and SMNVEV (reference sequence).

The V call is TRBV5-1, the J call TRBJ2-3, with 10 nucleotides matching TRBD2. Germline V lookup: CDR1 SGHRS, CDR2 YFSETQ. V trimming: 2 bases; J trimming: 4 bases; junction bases outside the gene matches: 4. This CDR3 contains 15 residues. The CDR3 coding sequence is TGCGCCAGCAGCTTTTCTAGCGGGAGTTCAGATACGCAGTATTTT. Protein sequence: CASSFSSGSSDTQYF.

The J gene is TRBJ2-3, the V gene TRBV5-1; no firm D call. This CDR3 spans 14 amino acids. CDR1 and CDR2 (germline): SGHRS, YFSETQ. V lost 0 bases to trimming and J lost 2 bases, with 7 bases between them. CDR3 coding DNA: TGCGCCAGCAGCTTGGAACCCTACACAGATACGCAGTATTTT. Residues: CASSLEPYTDTQYF. Variable domain in full (rest from reference TRBV5-1 and TRBJ2-3): KAGVTQTPRYLIKTRGQQVTLSCSPISGHRSVSWYQQTPGQGLQFLFEYFSETQRNKGNFPGRFSGRQFSNSRSEMNVSTLELGDSALYLCASSLEPYTDTQYFGPGTRLTVL.

The chain recombines TRBV25-1 with TRBJ1-5; possible D gene TRBD1, 5 bases. In germline, CDR1 is MGHDK, CDR2 SYGVNS. The CDR3 sequence is 15 residues long. Trimming removed 4 bases from V and 4 bases from J, with 14 bases in between. CDR3 protein: CASSASSQGNQPQHF. The CDR3 coding sequence is TGTGCCAGCAGTGCCTCCAGCCAGGGAAATCAGCCCCAGCATTTT.